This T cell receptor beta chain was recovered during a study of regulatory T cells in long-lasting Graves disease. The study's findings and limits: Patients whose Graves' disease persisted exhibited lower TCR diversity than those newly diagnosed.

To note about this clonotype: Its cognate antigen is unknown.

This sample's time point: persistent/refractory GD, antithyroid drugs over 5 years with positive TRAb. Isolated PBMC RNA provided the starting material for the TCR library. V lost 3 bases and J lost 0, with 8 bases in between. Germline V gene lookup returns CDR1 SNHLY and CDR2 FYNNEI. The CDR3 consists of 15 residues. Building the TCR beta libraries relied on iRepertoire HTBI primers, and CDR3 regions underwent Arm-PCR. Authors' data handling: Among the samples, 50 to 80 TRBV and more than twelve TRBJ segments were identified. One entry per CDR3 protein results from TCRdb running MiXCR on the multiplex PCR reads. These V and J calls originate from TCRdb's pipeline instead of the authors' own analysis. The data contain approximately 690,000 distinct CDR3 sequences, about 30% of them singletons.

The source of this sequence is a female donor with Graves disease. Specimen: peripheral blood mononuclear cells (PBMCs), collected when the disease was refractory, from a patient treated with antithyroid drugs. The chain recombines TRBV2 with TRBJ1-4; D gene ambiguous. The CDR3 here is CASSETGATNEKLFF. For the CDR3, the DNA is TGTGCCAGCAGTGAGACGGGAGCAACTAATGAAAAACTGTTTTTT.